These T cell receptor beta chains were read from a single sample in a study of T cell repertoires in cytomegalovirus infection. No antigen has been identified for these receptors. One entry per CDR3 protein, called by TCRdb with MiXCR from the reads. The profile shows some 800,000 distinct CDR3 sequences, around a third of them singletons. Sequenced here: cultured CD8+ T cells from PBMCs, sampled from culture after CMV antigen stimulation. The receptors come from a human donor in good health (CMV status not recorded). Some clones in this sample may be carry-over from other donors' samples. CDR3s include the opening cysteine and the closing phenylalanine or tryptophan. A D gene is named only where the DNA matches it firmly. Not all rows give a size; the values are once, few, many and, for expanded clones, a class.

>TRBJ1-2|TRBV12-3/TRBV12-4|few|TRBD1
TGTGCCAGCAGTGTAACAGGGGGCTCGGATGGCTACACCTTC
CASSVTGGSDGYTF
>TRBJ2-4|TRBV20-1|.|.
TGCAGTGCTGGGTCCGGGGAGGTAGCCAAAAACATTCAGTACTTC
CSAGSGEVAKNIQYF
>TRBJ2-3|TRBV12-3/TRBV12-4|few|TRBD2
TGTGCCAGCAGTTTAGGAACTAGCGGAGCCACAGATACGCAGTATTTT
CASSLGTSGATDTQYF
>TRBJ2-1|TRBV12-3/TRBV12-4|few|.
TGTGCCAGCAGTTTGGGGCAGGGGAACTCGGTCAATGAGCAGTTCTTC
CASSLGQGNSVNEQFF
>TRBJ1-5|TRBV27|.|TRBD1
TGTGCCAGCAGTCTAGACAGGGTCTGGCCCCAGCATTTT
CASSLDRVWPQHF
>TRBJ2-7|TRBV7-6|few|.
TGTGCCAGCAGCTTAGCGCTGGACGAGCAGTACTTC
CASSLALDEQYF
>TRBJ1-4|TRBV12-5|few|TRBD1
TGTGCTAGTGGTTTGTTAGGACAGGGGGCTACCCCTAATGAAAAACTGTTTTTT
CASGLLGQGATPNEKLFF
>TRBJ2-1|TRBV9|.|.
TGTGCCAGCAGCGTAGGTTGGGGAAGGGGGGACAATGAGCAGTTCTTC
CASSVGWGRGDNEQFF
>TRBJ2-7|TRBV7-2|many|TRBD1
TGTGCCAGCAGCTCCCCCGACAGGGGGGTCTACGAGCAGTACTTC
CASSSPDRGVYEQYF
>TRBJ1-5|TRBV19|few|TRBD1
TGTGCCAGTAGTTCCCGGACAGGGGCCATCAATCAGCCCCAGCATTTT
CASSSRTGAINQPQHF
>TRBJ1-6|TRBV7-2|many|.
TGTGCCAGCAGCCCACAACAGGCATTGGGATTCGGTTCACCCCTCCACTTT
CASSPQQALGFGSPLHF
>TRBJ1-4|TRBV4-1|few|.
TGCGCCAGCAGCGACGGAACAACTAATGAAAAACTGTTTTTT
CASSDGTTNEKLFF
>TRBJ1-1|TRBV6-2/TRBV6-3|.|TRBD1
TGTGCCAGCAGTTACTCGAGAGGTGGCGACCAGGGGGCAATTTGGGGAACTGAAGCTTTCTTT
CASSYSRGGDQGAIWGTEAFF
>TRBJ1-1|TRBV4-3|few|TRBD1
TGCGCCAGCAGCCAAGCCGGACAGGGGCCATCTGAAGCTTTCTTT
CASSQAGQGPSEAFF
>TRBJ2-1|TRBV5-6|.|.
TGTGCCAGCAGCTTAGGAGGAACCGTCTACAATGAGCAGTTCTTC
CASSLGGTVYNEQFF
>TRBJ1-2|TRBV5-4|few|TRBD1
TGTGCCAGCAGCCCTTTTGGACAGGGTCGTTCGGGCTACACCTTC
CASSPFGQGRSGYTF
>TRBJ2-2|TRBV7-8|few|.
TGTGCCAGCAGCTTGCGGGAAGGGCAGGCGGACACCGGGGAGCTGTTTTTT
CASSLREGQADTGELFF
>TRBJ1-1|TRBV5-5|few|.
TGTGCCAGCAGCTTGGTTCGGGGTAGTGCTGAAGCTTTCTTT
CASSLVRGSAEAFF
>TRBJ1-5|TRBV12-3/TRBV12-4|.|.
TGTGCCAGCAGTTTAAATGGGCCAAATCAGCCCCAGCATTTT
CASSLNGPNQPQHF
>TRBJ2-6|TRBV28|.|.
TGTGCCAGCAGTTCCCGTAGGTTCGGGGCCAACGTCCTGACTTTC
CASSSRRFGANVLTF
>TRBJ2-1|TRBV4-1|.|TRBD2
TGCGCCAGCAGCCAAGTTAGCGGGGGGGTCAACAATGAGCAGTTCTTC
CASSQVSGGVNNEQFF
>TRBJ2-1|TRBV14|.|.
TGTGCCAGCAGCACCTTCAGAAGCTCCTACAATGAGCAGTTCTTC
CASSTFRSSYNEQFF
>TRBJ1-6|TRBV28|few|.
TGTGCCAGCAGAGTTACAGGGTCCTCCTATAATTCACCCCTCCACTTT
CASRVTGSSYNSPLHF
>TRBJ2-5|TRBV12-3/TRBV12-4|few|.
TGTGCCAGCAGTTTAAACCCGGGGGAGACCCAGTACTTC
CASSLNPGETQYF
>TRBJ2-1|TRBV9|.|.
TGTGCCAGCAGCGTAGGTGGGGGCCACGGGAATGAGCAGTTCTTC
CASSVGGGHGNEQFF
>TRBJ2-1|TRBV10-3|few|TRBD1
TGTGCCATCTGGACAGGGGGCATCAATGAGCAGTTCTTC
CAIWTGGINEQFF
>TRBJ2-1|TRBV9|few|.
TGTGCCAGCAGTTTTGGGGGATTATCGGGGGTAAGCTCCTACAATGAGCAGTTCTTC
CASSFGGLSGVSSYNEQFF
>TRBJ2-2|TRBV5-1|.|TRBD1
TGCGCCAGCAGCCTCAAGGACAGGACGAGTCCCACCGGGGAGCTGTTTTTT
CASSLKDRTSPTGELFF
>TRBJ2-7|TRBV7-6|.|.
TGTGCCAGCAGCTCAACTGGGGCGGGCGAGCAGTACTTC
CASSSTGAGEQYF
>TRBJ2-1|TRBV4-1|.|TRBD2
TGCGCCAGCAGCCAGATGGGCGGGGGGGGCAATGAGCAGTTCTTC
CASSQMGGGGNEQFF
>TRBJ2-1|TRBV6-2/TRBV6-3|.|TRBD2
TGTGCCAGCAGTTACCGGGCTAGCGGGGGACCATCCCGGACTTACAATGAGCAGTTCTTC
CASSYRASGGPSRTYNEQFF
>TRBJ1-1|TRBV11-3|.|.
TGTGCCAGCAGCCTACGCCAATGCACTGAAGCTTTCTTT
CASSLRQCTEAFF
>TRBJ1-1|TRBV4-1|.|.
TGCGCCAGCAGCCAAGAAGCCAGGGAGGGAACTGAAGCTTTCTTT
CASSQEAREGTEAFF
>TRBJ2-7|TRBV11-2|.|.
TGTGCCAGCAGCTTATTAGAGGTCGAGCAGTACTTC
CASSLLEVEQYF
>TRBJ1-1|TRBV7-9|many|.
TGTGCCAGCAGACAGGCTACCATGAACACTGAAGCTTTCTTT
CASRQATMNTEAFF
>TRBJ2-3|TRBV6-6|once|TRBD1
TGTGCCAGCAGCCAACAGACAGGGGGCCGGGGAGATACGCAGTATTTT
CASSQQTGGRGDTQYF
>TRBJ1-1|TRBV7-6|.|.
TGTGCCAGCAGCTTAGCTGGGGTGGTGACAGGTATGAACACTGAAGCTTTCTTT
CASSLAGVVTGMNTEAFF
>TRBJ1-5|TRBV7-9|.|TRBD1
TGTGCCAGCAGCTCAGACAGGGCTTTTGGCAATCAGCCCCAGCATTTT
CASSSDRAFGNQPQHF